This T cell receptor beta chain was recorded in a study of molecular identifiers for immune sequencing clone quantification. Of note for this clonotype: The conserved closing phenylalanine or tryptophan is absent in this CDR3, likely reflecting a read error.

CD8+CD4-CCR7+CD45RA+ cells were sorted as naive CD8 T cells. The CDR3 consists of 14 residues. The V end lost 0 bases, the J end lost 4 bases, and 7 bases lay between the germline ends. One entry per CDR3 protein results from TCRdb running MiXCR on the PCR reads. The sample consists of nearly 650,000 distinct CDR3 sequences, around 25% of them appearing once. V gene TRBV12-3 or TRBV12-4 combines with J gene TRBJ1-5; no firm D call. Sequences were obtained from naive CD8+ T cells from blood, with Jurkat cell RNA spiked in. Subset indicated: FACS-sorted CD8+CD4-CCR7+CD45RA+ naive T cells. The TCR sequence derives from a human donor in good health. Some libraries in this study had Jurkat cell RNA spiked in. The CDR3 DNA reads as TGTGCCAGCAGTTTAGCTCCGGGAAATCAGCCCCAGCATTCT. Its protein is CASSLAPGNQPQHS.